What follows describes a single T cell receptor beta chain. Antigen specificity is unknown. Repertoires were generated with immunoSEQ multiplex PCR, while TCRdb's copy carries only in-frame clones and drops some. The table has over 45,000 clones, roughly 90% seen once. The record originates from a study of graft-versus-host responses after intestinal transplantation. Study-wide findings and caveats: Researchers found GvH clones in recipient marrow, and some showed up first in ileum or blood. Graft-donor T cell macrochimerism in patients accompanied high graft-versus-host to host-versus-graft clonal ratios in allografts.

Germline trimming cut 6 bases from V and 4 bases from J; bases unmatched to any gene: 15. Germline loops: CDR1 KGHSH, CDR2 LQKENI. The CDR3 totals 18 residues. Sequences were derived from PBMCs, sampled 26 days after transplant. The chain has TRBV18 and TRBJ2-2, with TRBD1 matching over 9 bases. This clonotype was obtained from a human patient who received an intestinal transplant, so some T cells may come from the graft donor. DNA of the CDR3: TGTGCCAGCTCTCAAAATCCGACGGGACAGGGAGGCACCGGGGAGCTGTTTTTT. Amino acids: CASSQNPTGQGGTGELFF.